The TCR beta chain described here comes from a study of post-analysis software for immune sequencing data. Study-wide points: Several TRBV segments were more frequent in patients than controls; TRBV5-6, TRBV5-1 and TRBV20-1 belonged to this group. The normalized Chao1 diversity of multiple sclerosis patients was significantly lower than that of controls. The authors found that F measure strongly co-clustered same-batch samples.

The CDR3 consists of 15 residues. After removal of 5 bases from V and 7 bases from J, the junction contained 15 bases not matched to a gene. Germline values: CDR1 DFQATT, CDR2 SNEGSKA (reference sequence). Prepared libraries of TCR beta cDNA carried unique molecular identifiers. Roughly 500,000 cDNA molecules came from about 1 to 10 million T cells. From the PCR reads, TCRdb called clonotypes with MiXCR, one entry per CDR3 protein. The sample contains about 500,000 distinct CDR3 sequences, roughly 46% of which appear only once. This clonotype was counted only a few times. No antigen is known for it. The receptor was derived from a girl aged 5-17 years with multiple sclerosis. The specimen sequenced was blood. This chain connects TRBV20-1 to TRBJ2-7; TRBD1 matches 9 bases. CDR3 in DNA: TGCAGTGCTCGATACCCGGGACAGGGTGTGAGGGAGCAGTACTTC. Protein sequence: CSARYPGQGVREQYF.